This T cell receptor (beta chain) was documented in a study of blood T cell repertoires in COVID-19 (dated by TCRdb to the early 2020s). General notes on the study: Samples from collaborators originated in the United States, Italy and Spain and spanned both the acute and convalescent phases of COVID-19. The material from the prospective study consisted of cDNA or gDNA derived from T cells, B-cell-depleted T cells, or PBMCs. Deeply sampled blood TCRbeta repertoires from subjects exposed to, actively infected with, or recovered from COVID-19 were included in the dataset. The repertoires were released in a freely available public database meant as a resource for research on the immune response to SARS-CoV-2. Samples came from the ongoing ImmuneRACE study (first 160 participants) plus 1,254 subjects from 6 global collaborators. Sample metadata almost always included a de-identified subject ID, COVID-19 status, age in years and sex. Where available, HLA class I and class II types were taken from metadata supplied by the sample provider and were not determined by assay-based typing. Summary of the overall study and its limitations: How much clinical and demographic metadata was included differed by source and by participant, and the metadata was provided uncurated.

Participants in the prospective study were enrolled through a virtual design, were aged about 18 to 100 years, and lived in roughly 25 United States geographic areas. In the prospective study, cohorts were assigned on the basis of participant-reported clinical history obtained from a screening survey and a study questionnaire. ImmuneRACE Cohort 3 recovered participants were defined by two consecutive negative NP/OP PCR tests, healthcare professional clearance, or symptom resolution. In the prospective study, whole blood, serum and a nasopharyngeal or oropharyngeal swab were collected from each participant by mobile phlebotomists. Prospective study participants could optionally give additional blood draws and questionnaires over a 2-month period. Blood samples from the prospective study were shipped frozen or at room temperature prior to DNA extraction. The immunoSEQ Assay, a bias-controlled multiplex PCR, was used to amplify TCRbeta CDR3 regions from genomic DNA. As for the authors' bioinformatics: The number of nucleated cells in each sample was estimated from the amplification of reference gene primers within the assay. To quantify the absolute abundance of each unique TCRbeta CDR3 rearrangement, sequence reads were collapsed and filtered. For each sample, productive Simpson clonality was calculated by taking the square root of Simpson's diversity index across productive rearrangements. TCRdb stores this immuneACCESS table with in-frame sequences only. Part of the clones is absent; in the studies checked, under half of the shortfall reflects unresolved V genes, and no reason is known for the rest. Clonal size and the V and J genes are those of that table, whereas D and trimming came from the DNA. The sample table shows hundreds of thousands of clones, and more than 90% are seen once. Around 2.5% of the sample belongs to the ten largest clones.

On this clone: No antigen is known for it. Base quality data are lacking; no much larger clone is found one base away.

V was cut back by 2 bases and J by 5 bases, leaving a gap of 6 bases between them. CDR1 LNHNV and CDR2 YYDKDF were looked up in the germline V gene (reference sequence). From the cysteine up to the phenylalanine, the CDR3 has a length of 12 residues. Only the CDR3 portion is preserved as DNA: 36 bases, with reading frame beginning at the first base. The chain joins TRBV15 to TRBJ2-5; the D gene lacks a confident call. This clonotype originated in a man in his sixties who had recovered from COVID-19. The source material was PBMCs or T cells enriched from blood (not recorded which). The CDR3 loop reads CATSRRVETQYF. The DNA sequence is TGTGCCACCAGCAGAAGAGTCGAGACCCAGTACTTC.